A single sample is the source of the 19 T cell receptor beta chains below, sequenced in a study of regulatory T cells in long-lasting Graves disease. Building of the TCR beta libraries involved iRepertoire HTBI primers and Arm-PCR of CDR3 regions. TCRdb reprocessed the multiplex PCR reads via MiXCR and lists one record per CDR3 protein. Among around 240,000 distinct CDR3 sequences listed, about 18% were seen once. Time point defined: newly diagnosed GD, antithyroid drugs for less than 3 months. The TCR library was prepared using RNA isolated from PBMCs. This sample also belongs to another study, concerning T cells in Graves' hyperthyroidism and ophthalmopathy.

Here the sequenced sample was peripheral blood mononuclear cells (PBMCs), taken at new diagnosis, from a patient treated with antithyroid drugs. The receptors come from a woman aged 25 to 45 with Graves disease.

This clonotype occurred many times. The chain couples TRBV12-3 or TRBV12-4 to TRBJ1-4; 8 positions match TRBD1. The CDR3 sequence is 15 residues long. J was trimmed by 3 bases and V by 6 bases; bases with no gene match: 6. CDR3 DNA sequence: TGTGCCAGCAGATACCAGGGGGCATCTAATGAAAAACTGTTTTTT. Translated, it gives CASRYQGASNEKLFF.

This clonotype appeared many times. This chain links TRBV4-1 with TRBJ1-4; unclear D gene. Germline V gene sequence: CDR1 MGHRA, CDR2 YSYEKL. Trimming left V 4 bases short and J 8 bases short, with 14 bases between. The CDR3 runs to 14 residues. This CDR3 is CASSLSTGREKLFF. CDR3 bases: TGCGCCAGCAGCCTTAGTACCGGGAGGGAAAAACTGTTTTTT.

This clonotype has a count of ten or more. The chain combines TRBV7-9 with TRBJ1-1; unclear D gene. The CDR3 consists of 12 residues. Per the germline V gene, CDR1 is SEHNR and CDR2 is FQNEAQ (reference sequence). V was pared by 5 bases and J by 8 bases, with 12 bases between. The chain's CDR3 is CASSTRNEEAFF. CDR3 bases: TGTGCCAGCAGCACGAGGAATGAGGAAGCTTTCTTT.

The CDR3 coding sequence is TGTGCCAGCAGCCACCTGAGGGGCTCCGAGCAGTACTTC. As protein: CASSHLRGSEQYF. This chain uses TRBV14 with TRBJ2-7; D possibly uses TRBD1 or TRBD2 (5 bases each). Per germline, CDR1 SGHDN and CDR2 FVKESK. V lost 3 bases and J 6 bases, leaving 12 bases between the germline ends. This CDR3 spans 13 amino acids.

With respect to this clonotype: A much larger clonotype is one base distant, so this may be a read error. V and J are TRBV12-3 or TRBV12-4 and TRBJ2-5; possible D gene TRBD1, 6 bases. The DNA end is more similar to TRBJ2-1, so the J call may be wrong. The CDR3 is 16 residues long. CDR3 bases: TGTGCCAGCAGCGTAGTCAGGGGAGTGGGGAGCGATGAGCAGTTCTTC. Translated, it gives CASSVVRGVGSDEQFF.

This clonotype has a count of ten or more. The chain links TRBV12-3 or TRBV12-4 to TRBJ2-1; 9 nucleotides align to TRBD2. Trimming removed 8 bases from V and 5 bases from J; junction bases left unmatched: 13. The CDR3 is 16 residues long. CDR3 in amino acids: CASSQMRLADHNEQFF. DNA of the CDR3: TGTGCCAGCTCTCAAATGAGACTAGCGGACCACAATGAGCAGTTCTTC.

This clonotype was counted at least ten times. The chain combines TRBV6-1 with TRBJ1-5, with D unresolved. The V end lost 5 bases, the J end lost 10 bases, and 12 bases lay between the germline ends. Germline CDR1 MNHNS, CDR2 SASEGT. CDR3 length equals 12 residues. The CDR3 DNA is TGTGCCAGCAGTCTTCTTGGGGATCCCCAGCATTTT. Translation: CASSLLGDPQHF.

This clonotype was seen many times. J is TRBJ2-6 and V is TRBV5-1, with 10 bases matching TRBD1. V trimming: 1 base; J trimming: 0 bases; junction bases outside the gene matches: 7. This CDR3 contains 19 residues. Germline lookup yields CDR1 SGHRS and CDR2 YFSETQ. The CDR3 is CASSLMPWTGGSGANVLTF. For the CDR3, the DNA is TGCGCCAGCAGCTTGATGCCATGGACAGGGGGCTCTGGGGCCAACGTCCTGACTTTC.

The rearrangement uses TRBV12-3 or TRBV12-4 and TRBJ2-5; TRBD1 agrees at 10 bases. The CDR3 is 15 amino acids. Trimming removed 5 bases from V and 3 bases from J; junction bases left unmatched: 6. The CDR3 sequence: CASSKGTGAEETQYF. The DNA of the CDR3 is TGTGCCAGCAGTAAAGGGACAGGGGCGGAAGAGACCCAGTACTTC.

This chain links TRBV20-1 with TRBJ2-7, with TRBD2 identical over 10 bases. CDR1 is DFQATT and CDR2 is SNEGSKA in the germline V gene (reference sequence). The CDR3 runs 16 residues. The junction had 8 bases not matched to a gene; V was cut back by 0 bases and J by 3 bases. This CDR3 is CSARDWASGGYYEQYF. The CDR3 nucleotides are TGCAGTGCTAGAGATTGGGCTAGCGGGGGATACTACGAGCAGTACTTC.

This clonotype has at least ten counts. The chain employs TRBV2 and TRBJ2-1; D assignment may be TRBD1 or TRBD2 (5 bases each). Trimming stripped 7 bases from V and 2 bases from J, with 12 bases between. CDR1 is SNHLY and CDR2 is FYNNEI in the germline V gene. There are 14 residues in the CDR3. The CDR3 DNA sequence: TGTGCCAGCATGGTGGGGGTTACCTACAATGAGCAGTTCTTC. This codes for CASMVGVTYNEQFF.

This clonotype was seen many times. The chain is built from TRBV7-2 and TRBJ1-6; weak D call: TRBD1 (5 bases). Germline V gene sequence: CDR1 SGHTA, CDR2 FQGNSA. The CDR3 sequence is 14 residues long. With 5 bases removed from V and 10 bases from J, the gap between germline ends came to 15 bases. CDR3 residues: CASSPWPGQSPLHF. The CDR3 nucleotides read TGTGCCAGCAGCCCATGGCCAGGGCAGTCACCCCTCCACTTT.

This clonotype was observed many times. The rearrangement links TRBV11-3 to TRBJ2-1; no reliable D call. V dropped 3 bases and J dropped 10 bases, with 13 bases sitting between them. CDR1 and CDR2 (germline): SGHNT, YENEEA. The CDR3 is 13 residues long. CDR3 loop: CASSFDPRGEQFF. In nucleotides, the CDR3 is TGTGCCAGCAGCTTTGACCCTCGAGGCGAGCAGTTCTTC.

This clonotype was seen many times. The DNA of the CDR3 is TGCGCCAGCTTTCGGACTAGCGCTGGATGGGGTGAGCAGTTCTTC. Translating it yields CASFRTSAGWGEQFF. The J gene is TRBJ2-1, the V gene TRBV5-1; 9 bases map to TRBD2. The V gene's germline CDR1 is SGHRS and CDR2 YFSETQ. The length of the CDR3 is 15 residues. Trimming removed 7 bases from V and 9 bases from J; junction bases left unmatched: 14.

This clonotype has ten or more counts. The rearrangement links TRBV9 to TRBJ2-2; D is uncertain. The germline gives CDR1 SGDLS, CDR2 YYNGEE. The CDR3 has 14 amino acids. Trimming took 0 bases from V and 4 from J, leaving 7 bases between them. CDR3 coding DNA: TGTGCCAGCAGCGTAGTGTACGGCACCGGGGAGCTGTTTTTT. Protein sequence: CASSVVYGTGELFF. The full variable domain, in which reference TRBV9 and TRBJ2-2 provide the parts outside the CDR3, is DSGVTQTPKHLITATGQRVTLRCSPRSGDLSVYWYQQSLDQGLQFLIQYYNGEERAKGNILERFSAQQFPDLHSELNLSSLELGDSALYFCASSVVYGTGELFFGEGSRLTVL.

This clonotype was seen many times. This chain connects TRBV7-8 to TRBJ2-4; 8 nucleotides align to TRBD1. The trim removed 5 bases at V and 3 bases at J, leaving 6 bases unmatched. The CDR3 is 15 residues long. Germline lookup yields CDR1 SGHVS and CDR2 FQNEAQ. This CDR3 is CASSPDRALKNIQYF. CDR3 coding DNA: TGTGCCAGCAGCCCGGACAGGGCGCTCAAAAACATTCAGTACTTC.

This clonotype showed up just once. The V gene is TRBV7-9, the J gene TRBJ1-2, with TRBD1 identical over 7 bases. Losses at the gene ends were 5 bases for V and 8 bases for J; bases not matched to a gene: 11. The CDR3 covers 14 residues. Germline assignment: CDR1 SEHNR and CDR2 FQNEAQ (reference sequence). CDR3 amino acids: CASSMTGPLRGYTF. As DNA, the CDR3 is TGTGCCAGCAGCATGACAGGGCCCCTGCGGGGCTACACCTTC.

This clonotype was recorded many times. J is TRBJ1-4 and V is TRBV2, with 8 bases matching TRBD1. Germline CDR1 SNHLY, CDR2 FYNNEI. The CDR3 sequence is 14 residues long. With V trimmed by 8 bases and J by 5 bases, 7 bases remained unmatched. This CDR3 reads CASGRQGRNEKLFF. Written as DNA, the CDR3 is TGTGCCAGCGGCAGACAGGGGCGGAATGAAAAACTGTTTTTT.

This clonotype was counted ten times or more. This chain uses TRBV19 with TRBJ2-7; a possible D gene is TRBD1 (5 bases). Trimming removed 11 bases at V and 4 bases at J, with 18 bases between. Germline CDR1 reads LNHDA; CDR2 reads SQIVND (reference sequence). The CDR3 length is 13 residues. The CDR3 DNA follows: TGTGCCTCCTCTCGGACACCGCTATACGAGCAGTACTTC. As protein: CASSRTPLYEQYF. The complete variable domain, with remaining parts taken from reference TRBV19 and TRBJ2-7, reads DGGITQSPKYLFRKEGQNVTLSCEQNLNHDAMYWYRQDPGQGLRLIYYSQIVNDFQKGDIAEGYSVSREKKESFPLTVTSAQKNPTAFYLCASSRTPLYEQYFGPGTRLTVT.